These T cell receptor beta chains were read from a single sample in a study of T cells after yellow fever vaccination. One entry per CDR3 protein, called by TCRdb with MiXCR from the 5' RACE reads. The table lists under 300,000 distinct CDR3 sequences, less than 9% of them singletons. Material: CD4+ T cells sorted from PBMCs, obtained 15 days after the yellow fever booster vaccination. The receptor set was obtained from a man under 40 who received the YFV17D yellow fever vaccine. Both conserved end residues are part of each CDR3. The D gene is left open where the match is weak. Clone size is stated in some rows and not others, as once, few, many or a class when expanded.

V: TRBV7-9
D: .
size: few
J: TRBJ2-5
CDR3: CASSRDDIETQYF
DNA: TGTGCCAGCAGCCGGGACGATATCGAGACCCAGTACTTC

V: TRBV5-1
D: .
size: many
J: TRBJ2-7
CDR3: CASSSGRANEQYF
DNA: TGCGCCAGCAGCTCCGGCAGGGCCAACGAGCAGTACTTC

V: TRBV23-1
D: TRBD2
size: .
J: TRBJ2-1
CDR3: CASSHPRQAGEENEQFF
DNA: TGCGCCAGCAGTCATCCTAGACAAGCGGGAGAGGAGAATGAGCAGTTCTTC

V: TRBV14
D: .
size: many
J: TRBJ2-1
CDR3: CASSHLKDYNEQFF
DNA: TGTGCCAGCAGCCATCTGAAAGATTACAATGAGCAGTTCTTC

V: TRBV7-2
D: TRBD1
size: .
J: TRBJ2-1
CDR3: CGIRSLGQGGGEQFF
DNA: TGTGGGATTAGGTCGTTGGGACAGGGGGGGGGTGAGCAGTTCTTC

V: TRBV3-1
D: .
size: many
J: TRBJ1-5
CDR3: CASSNSNQPQHF
DNA: TGTGCCAGCAGTAATAGCAATCAGCCCCAGCATTTT

V: TRBV20-1
D: .
size: many
J: TRBJ2-7
CDR3: CSARISGRSSYEQYF
DNA: TGCAGTGCTAGGATTAGCGGCAGGAGCTCCTACGAGCAGTACTTC

V: TRBV5-1
D: TRBD1
size: .
J: TRBJ2-5
CDR3: CASSTGTASKTEYF
DNA: TGCGCCAGCAGCACTGGGACAGCTAGTAAAACGGAATACTTC

V: TRBV6-5
D: .
size: many
J: TRBJ1-3
CDR3: CASAGVGNTIYF
DNA: TGTGCCAGCGCCGGGGTAGGAAACACCATATATTTT

V: TRBV20-1
D: .
size: few
J: TRBJ2-3
CDR3: CSARGRIYPSSTDTQYF
DNA: TGCAGTGCTAGAGGTCGGATCTACCCCAGTTCCACAGATACGCAGTATTTT

V: TRBV5-1
D: .
size: many
J: TRBJ2-2
CDR3: CASSHRTANTGELFF
DNA: TGCGCCAGCAGCCACCGGACCGCGAACACCGGGGAGCTGTTTTTT

V: TRBV27
D: .
size: many
J: TRBJ2-6
CDR3: CASSFGPGANVLTF
DNA: TGTGCCAGCAGTTTTGGTCCTGGGGCCAACGTCCTGACTTTC

V: TRBV20-1
D: .
size: .
J: TRBJ2-3
CDR3: CSARGSARGGTTDTQYF
DNA: TGCAGTGCTAGAGGATCCGCGAGGGGAGGTACCACGGATACGCAGTATTTT

V: TRBV7-2
D: TRBD2
size: few
J: TRBJ2-5
CDR3: CASSFNSGRLFQETQYF
DNA: TGTGCCAGCAGCTTTAATAGCGGGAGGCTATTCCAAGAGACCCAGTACTTC

V: TRBV7-2
D: .
size: .
J: TRBJ2-7
CDR3: CASSLPPGVGEQYF
DNA: TGTGCCAGCAGCCTACCCCCGGGGGTGGGCGAGCAGTACTTC

V: TRBV6-5
D: .
size: few
J: TRBJ2-1
CDR3: CASSYSNLRSEQFF
DNA: TGTGCCAGCAGTTACTCGAATTTGCGTAGTGAGCAGTTCTTC

V: TRBV18
D: .
size: .
J: TRBJ2-1
CDR3: CASSGTLLANEQFF
DNA: TGTGCCAGCTCGGGGACTCTCCTAGCCAATGAGCAGTTCTTC

V: TRBV9
D: TRBD1
size: few
J: TRBJ2-3
CDR3: CASSARGMTVGDTQYF
DNA: TGTGCCAGCAGCGCCAGGGGGATGACAGTCGGAGATACGCAGTATTTT

V: TRBV6-1
D: .
size: .
J: TRBJ1-2
CDR3: CATQKWEYGYTF
DNA: TGTGCCACCCAAAAGTGGGAGTATGGCTACACCTTC

V: TRBV7-9
D: TRBD1
size: few
J: TRBJ1-4
CDR3: CASSGGTGSEKLFF
DNA: TGTGCCAGCAGCGGGGGGACAGGGAGTGAAAAACTGTTTTTT

V: TRBV3-1
D: TRBD2
size: few
J: TRBJ2-1
CDR3: CASSQDPAGVYEQFF
DNA: TGTGCCAGCAGCCAAGATCCAGCGGGAGTTTATGAGCAGTTCTTC

V: TRBV5-1
D: .
size: .
J: TRBJ1-3
CDR3: CASSFQGTSGNTIYF
DNA: TGCGCCAGCAGCTTCCAGGGGACCTCTGGAAACACCATATATTTT

V: TRBV7-3
D: .
size: many
J: TRBJ2-3
CDR3: CASSPSVILADTQYF
DNA: TGTGCCAGCAGCCCCAGCGTAATACTCGCAGATACGCAGTATTTT